Included here is one T cell receptor (beta chain) sequence, with context. As yet, its antigen is unknown. The protocol was immunoSEQ multiplex PCR, while the TCRdb copy is restricted to in-frame clones and leaves out a portion. The table records approximately 44,000 clones, about 91% of them present only once. The germline V gene has CDR1 GTSNPN and CDR2 SVGIG (reference sequence). V was clipped by 0 bases and J by 1 base; unmatched bases: 10. This CDR3 comprises 17 residues. Autoimmune disease history or systemic immunosuppression was exclusionary. Peripheral blood came from all dose cohorts at three timepoints. The sample is drawn from a study of OX40 agonist ivuxolimab in advanced cancers. Study at large: Patients receiving dose escalation had hepatocellular carcinoma, melanoma, renal cell or head and neck cancer. Findings and limits, study-wide: Relative to CD4+ cells, CD8+ T cells on average had more expanded clones.

This receptor was obtained from an adult with an advanced solid tumor such as melanoma, head and neck, liver or kidney cancer. The sample consisted of CD4+ or CD8+ T cells sorted from blood, taken in a trial of the OX40 agonist ivuxolimab. The chain recombines TRBV30 with TRBJ1-1; 8 nucleotides match TRBD1. As DNA, the CDR3 is TGTGCCTGGAGTGTGTACCAGGGGGCTAGTTCGAACACTGAAGCTTTCTTT. This translates into CAWSVYQGASSNTEAFF. Variable domain in full (rest from reference TRBV30 and TRBJ1-1): SQTIHQWPATLVQPVGSPLSLECTVEGTSNPNLYWYRQAAGRGLQLLFYSVGIGQISSEVPQNLSASRPQDRQFILSSKKLLLSDSGFYLCAWSVYQGASSNTEAFFGQGTRLTVV.